These T cell receptor beta chains were read from a single sample in a study of T cell responses to AZD1222 COVID-19 vaccine. Method: immunoSEQ multiplex PCR; TCRdb's copy keeps in-frame clones and lacks some. The sample includes 150,000 to 190,000 clones, 85% to 90% seen only once; the top ten take over 8%. The sequences come from peripheral blood, collected 28 days after the second AZD1222 dose. The receptors derive from an adult who received the AZD1222 COVID-19 vaccine. The CDR3 runs from the conserved cysteine through the conserved F or W. Fields, in order: V gene, clone size, J gene, D gene, CDR3 protein, CDR3 DNA. D genes are given only for firm matches. Size values are once, few and many counts, or a class for expanded clones, and some rows have none.

TRBV7-2	few	TRBJ2-7	.	CASSLEAWWGAYEQYF	TGTGCCAGCAGCTTAGAGGCCTGGTGGGGGGCCTACGAGCAGTACTTC
TRBV7-3	.	TRBJ2-4	.	CATIPRLAKNIQYF	TGTGCCACTATCCCCAGGCTAGCCAAAAACATTCAGTACTTC
TRBV4-2	.	TRBJ2-3	TRBD2	CASSQDQIGGTSVTDTQYF	TGTGCCAGCAGCCAAGATCAGATAGGGGGGACTAGCGTCACAGATACGCAGTATTTT
TRBV2	.	TRBJ1-2	.	CASSDLDRPPGSSNYGYTF	TGTGCCAGCAGTGATTTGGATCGGCCGCCTGGGTCCTCTAACTATGGCTACACCTTC
TRBV1	few	TRBJ2-3	.	CTSSPLSNTQYF	TGCACCAGCAGCCCCCTCTCGAATACGCAGTATTTT
TRBV9	.	TRBJ2-1	TRBD2	CASSPRLAANEQFF	TGTGCCAGCAGCCCTCGACTAGCAGCGAATGAGCAGTTCTTC
TRBV28	.	TRBJ2-1	TRBD2	CASSPTGTSGRPQFF	TGTGCCAGCAGTCCAACCGGGACTAGCGGGAGGCCACAGTTCTTC
TRBV21-1	.	TRBJ2-5	.	CASSNLGQERETQYF	TGTGCCAGCAGCAATTTGGGACAGGAAAGAGAGACCCAGTACTTC
TRBV18	few	TRBJ2-7	TRBD2	CASSVSLAEDEQYF	TGTGCCAGCTCTGTGTCCCTAGCGGAAGACGAGCAGTACTTC
TRBV19	.	TRBJ2-3	.	CASSVGISTDTQYF	TGTGCCAGTAGTGTGGGCATCTCCACAGATACGCAGTATTTT
TRBV5-1	.	TRBJ1-1	.	CASSFRAGEGTEAFF	TGCGCCAGCAGCTTCAGGGCAGGGGAGGGCACTGAAGCTTTCTTT
TRBV4-3	.	TRBJ1-3	.	CASSQDFGISGNTIYF	TGCGCCAGCAGCCAAGATTTCGGGATCTCTGGAAACACCATATATTTT
TRBV6-2/TRBV6-3	once	TRBJ1-5	.	CASSQGGPQHF	TGTGCCAGCAGTCAGGGTGGGCCCCAGCATTTT
TRBV21-1	.	TRBJ1-4	.	CASSNKLGTGANNEKLFF	TGTGCCAGCAGCAACAAATTAGGGACAGGGGCTAATAATGAAAAACTGTTTTTT
TRBV7-2	.	TRBJ1-5	.	CASSLAGSNQPQHF	TGTGCCAGCAGCTTAGCAGGGAGCAATCAGCCCCAGCATTTT
TRBV19	.	TRBJ2-3	TRBD2	CASSTTGLAGGRADTQYF	TGTGCCAGTAGTACCACCGGACTAGCGGGAGGGCGGGCAGATACGCAGTATTTT
TRBV11-2	.	TRBJ1-2	.	CASSRLANYGYTF	TGTGCCAGCAGCCGTCTCGCTAACTATGGCTACACCTTC
TRBV4-3	.	TRBJ2-1	.	CASSQDPAGEQFF	TGCGCCAGCAGCCAAGATCCGGCGGGTGAGCAGTTCTTC
TRBV6-2/TRBV6-3	.	TRBJ2-3	.	CASSYETPQYF	TGTGCCAGCAGTTACGAGACACCTCAATATTTT
TRBV7-6	.	TRBJ2-2	.	CASSITGHGAGELFF	TGTGCCAGCAGCATTACAGGGCACGGGGCCGGGGAGCTGTTTTTT
TRBV9	.	TRBJ2-5	TRBD2	CASSVEVGGTETQYF	TGTGCCAGCAGCGTAGAGGTGGGAGGGACGGAGACCCAGTACTTC
TRBV29-1	.	TRBJ1-2	.	CSAMAVKGYTF	TGCAGCGCCATGGCCGTCAAAGGCTACACCTTC
TRBV7-9	.	TRBJ1-4	TRBD1	CASSLFGTGGEKLFF	TGTGCCAGCAGCTTATTTGGGACAGGGGGTGAAAAACTGTTTTTT
TRBV28	few	TRBJ1-5	.	CASRGREVYSNQPQHF	TGTGCCAGCAGGGGGCGAGAAGTTTATAGCAATCAGCCCCAGCATTTT
TRBV28	.	TRBJ2-7	.	CASSGLRVEQYF	TGTGCCAGCAGTGGCCTTAGGGTCGAGCAGTACTTC
TRBV14	.	TRBJ1-1	.	CASSQDRDPEAFF	TGTGCCAGCAGCCAGGACAGAGACCCTGAAGCTTTCTTT
TRBV6-5	.	TRBJ2-3	.	CASSLRGPDTQYF	TGTGCCAGCAGTTTACGGGGCCCAGATACGCAGTATTTT
TRBV5-1	.	TRBJ1-1	.	CASSPMDLSPNTEAFF	TGCGCCAGCAGCCCCATGGACCTGTCCCCGAACACTGAAGCTTTCTTT
TRBV7-2	.	TRBJ2-7	.	CASSSERAYEQYF	TGTGCCAGCAGCTCTGAGAGGGCATACGAGCAGTACTTC
TRBV25-1	.	TRBJ1-2	.	CASSGGAEFYGYTF	TGTGCCAGCAGTGGGGGGGCAGAATTCTATGGCTACACCTTC
TRBV28	.	TRBJ1-2	.	CASSFTGVGYTF	TGTGCCAGCAGTTTTACGGGGGTAGGCTACACCTTC
TRBV28	.	TRBJ2-1	TRBD1	CASWDRHNEQFF	TGTGCCAGCTGGGACAGACACAATGAGCAGTTCTTC
TRBV3-1/TRBV3-2	few	TRBJ2-6	TRBD2	CASSQVAGRGRSGANVLTF	TGTGCCAGCAGCCAAGTGGCGGGGAGGGGCCGCTCTGGGGCCAACGTCCTGACTTTC
TRBV7-8	.	TRBJ1-6	TRBD1	CASSPQGVGSPLHF	TGTGCCAGCAGCCCACAGGGGGTAGGTTCACCCCTCCACTTT
TRBV27	.	TRBJ2-1	TRBD1	CASRFGQGNFHEQFF	TGTGCCAGCAGATTTGGACAGGGCAATTTCCATGAGCAGTTCTTC
TRBV28	.	TRBJ1-6	TRBD1	CASSLSTGTGIGNSPLHF	TGTGCCAGCAGTTTATCAACGGGGACAGGGATAGGTAATTCACCCCTCCACTTT
TRBV7-9	.	TRBJ2-5	TRBD2	CASSLRGSGRWETQYF	TGTGCCAGCAGCTTACGGGGTAGCGGGAGGTGGGAGACCCAGTACTTC
TRBV5-8	.	TRBJ1-5	TRBD1	CASSLGDRNQPQHF	TGTGCCAGCAGCTTGGGGGACAGAAATCAGCCCCAGCATTTT
TRBV18	.	TRBJ2-5	.	CASSSLTGGETQYF	TGTGCCAGCTCATCCCTGACAGGAGGGGAGACCCAGTACTTC
TRBV5-4	.	TRBJ2-6	.	CASSSERAGANVLTF	TGTGCCAGCAGCTCGGAGAGGGCTGGGGCCAACGTCCTGACTTTC
TRBV20-1	.	TRBJ2-5	.	CSASTSGFGETQYF	TGCAGTGCTAGTACTTCGGGGTTCGGGGAGACCCAGTACTTC
TRBV3-1/TRBV3-2	.	TRBJ1-2	.	CASSQLLGSGNYGYTF	TGTGCCAGCAGCCAACTTTTGGGCAGCGGTAACTATGGCTACACCTTC
TRBV20-1	.	TRBJ2-1	TRBD2	CSASPSGGYNEQFF	TGCAGTGCTAGTCCTAGCGGGGGGTACAATGAGCAGTTCTTC
TRBV7-9	.	TRBJ2-2	.	CASSLSGPGELFF	TGTGCCAGCAGCTTATCAGGGCCCGGGGAGCTGTTTTTT
TRBV9	once	TRBJ2-1	.	CASSVTLTTEQFF	TGTGCCAGCAGCGTAACCTTGACTACGGAGCAGTTCTTC
TRBV2	once	TRBJ2-7	TRBD1	CASRGQGNEQYF	TGTGCCAGCAGGGGACAGGGGAACGAGCAGTACTTC
TRBV19	.	TRBJ1-1	.	CASSIDNGNTEAFF	TGTGCCAGTAGTATAGATAACGGGAACACTGAAGCTTTCTTT
TRBV20-1	.	TRBJ2-7	TRBD2	CSASELAGGGEQYF	TGCAGTGCTAGTGAACTAGCGGGAGGGGGCGAGCAGTACTTC
TRBV7-2	.	TRBJ2-1	TRBD2	CASSPPGTSGYEQFF	TGTGCCAGCAGCCCGCCCGGGACTAGTGGTTATGAGCAGTTCTTC
TRBV30	.	TRBJ1-5	.	CAWSADSNQPQHF	TGTGCCTGGAGTGCTGACAGCAATCAGCCCCAGCATTTT
TRBV9	.	TRBJ2-1	TRBD2	CASSGGLAGGGEQFF	TGTGCCAGCAGTGGCGGACTAGCGGGTGGTGGTGAGCAGTTCTTC
TRBV27	few	TRBJ2-7	TRBD1	CASATGQGIAEQYF	TGTGCCAGTGCTACGGGACAGGGGATCGCCGAGCAGTACTTC
TRBV10-3	.	TRBJ2-3	.	CAISEGRGADTQYF	TGTGCCATCAGTGAGGGACGGGGTGCGGATACGCAGTATTTT
TRBV28	.	TRBJ2-1	.	CASSPLYLVAQFF	TGTGCCAGCAGTCCCCTCTACCTGGTGGCACAGTTCTTC
TRBV28	once	TRBJ1-4	.	CASISGSANEKLFF	TGTGCCAGCATTTCGGGGTCGGCTAATGAAAAACTGTTTTTT
TRBV2	.	TRBJ1-4	.	CASSPGVTNEKLFF	TGTGCCAGCAGCCCCGGGGTAACTAATGAAAAACTGTTTTTT
TRBV6-2/TRBV6-3	.	TRBJ2-1	.	CASSPDGSGGPNEQFF	TGTGCCAGCAGCCCTGACGGTAGCGGAGGCCCCAATGAGCAGTTCTTC
TRBV14	.	TRBJ2-2	.	CASSQAGNTGELFF	TGTGCCAGCAGCCAAGCGGGGAACACCGGGGAGCTGTTTTTT
TRBV6-2/TRBV6-3	.	TRBJ2-5	.	CASSTTETQYF	TGTGCCAGCAGTACAACAGAGACCCAGTACTTC
TRBV5-5	.	TRBJ2-2	.	CASSLQGGHYTGELFF	TGTGCCAGCAGCCTACAAGGAGGACACTACACCGGGGAGCTGTTTTTT